A single T cell receptor (beta chain) is shown here with its context. Its antigen remains unknown. Germline V gene lookup returns CDR1 SGDLS and CDR2 YYNGEE. Trimming left V 0 bases short and J 0 bases short, with 7 bases between. CDR3 size: 15 residues. Using immunoSEQ multiplex PCR, the repertoire was profiled, and TCRdb retains in-frame clones only, with some absent. The sample includes 26,000 or so clones, about 83% of them seen just once. The data belong to a study of OX40 agonist ivuxolimab in advanced cancers. Study-level background: At approximately 80% male, the cohort had a mean age of around 56 years, ranging from about 20 to 80. Three patients, one with hepatocellular carcinoma and two with cutaneous melanoma, achieved partial responses. Study-level findings and limits: Low normalized clonal expansion also occurred in some nonresponding patients. The study found among the lowest clonal expansion in partial responders at 0.1-3.0 mg/kg.

The source is an adult with an advanced solid tumor such as melanoma, head and neck, liver or kidney cancer. Here the sequenced sample was CD4+ or CD8+ T cells sorted from blood, taken in a trial of the OX40 agonist ivuxolimab. V is TRBV9 and J is TRBJ1-3, with no clear D. This CDR3 is CASSVASGSGNTIYF. CDR3 nucleotides: TGTGCCAGCAGCGTAGCGTCGGGCTCTGGAAACACCATATATTTT.